Shown below are 28 T cell receptor beta chains from a single sample sequenced in a study of OX40 agonist ivuxolimab in advanced cancers. The protocol was immunoSEQ multiplex PCR, while the TCRdb copy is restricted to in-frame clones and leaves out a portion. The sample carries fewer than 75,000 clones, approximately 89% recorded once. The sample was CD4+ or CD8+ T cells sorted from blood, taken in a trial of the OX40 agonist ivuxolimab. The source of these receptors is an adult with an advanced solid tumor such as melanoma, head and neck, liver or kidney cancer.

The rearrangement links TRBV7-9 to TRBJ1-6, with unresolved D. V lost 2 bases, J lost 0 bases, and 5 bases lay in between. Germline V CDR1 and CDR2: SEHNR, FQNEAQ (reference sequence). The CDR3 spans 15 residues. CDR3: CASSLSSSYNSPLHF. As DNA, the CDR3 is TGTGCCAGCAGCTTATCGAGCTCCTATAATTCACCCCTCCACTTT.

In nucleotides, the CDR3 is TGCGCCAGCAGCTTGTCTGGGGCCAACGTCCTGACTTTC. Translating it yields CASSLSGANVLTF. This chain links TRBV5-1 with TRBJ2-6; D is undetermined. CDR3 size: 13 residues. With 1 base removed from V and 1 base from J, the gap between germline ends came to 0 bases. The germline V gene has CDR1 SGHRS and CDR2 YFSETQ.

V is TRBV11-3 and J is TRBJ1-2; 10 bases agree with TRBD1. The CDR3 contains 14 residues. V dropped 1 base and J dropped 7; count of bases not matched to a gene: 3. From germline, CDR1 is SGHNT and CDR2 YENEEA. The DNA of the CDR3 is TGTGCCAGCAGCTTAGCGGGACAGGGGCCTGGCTACACCTTC. It specifies CASSLAGQGPGYTF.

This clone appeared a single time. CDR3 coding DNA: TGTGCCAGCAGCTCTTACGACAGGGCAGGAAACACCATATATTTT. This encodes CASSSYDRAGNTIYF. V usage is TRBV11-3 and J usage is TRBJ1-3; 7 bases match TRBD1. Trimming took 4 bases from V and 4 from J; bases not matched to a gene: 7. CDR1 is SGHNT, CDR2 YENEEA, per germline. The CDR3 runs to 15 residues.

The chain carries TRBV27 and TRBJ2-3, with TRBD1 matching 8 bases. Germline trimming cut 2 bases from V and 4 bases from J; bases unmatched to any gene: 2. Germline V gives CDR1 MNHEY, CDR2 SMNVEV (reference sequence). CDR3 length equals 14 residues. CDR3 loop: CASSLPGGADTQYF. The DNA of the CDR3 is TGTGCCAGCAGTTTACCAGGGGGCGCAGATACGCAGTATTTT.

This chain connects TRBV28 to TRBJ2-5; weak D call: TRBD1 (6 bases). This CDR3 is built from 15 residues. Trimming cost V 6 bases and J 5 bases, with 19 bases left between them. The germline CDR1 and CDR2 sequences are MDHEN and SYDVKM. The CDR3 region has the DNA TGTGCCAGCAGCCCCTCACAGGGATGGGTTGAGACCCAGTACTTC. It is translated as CASSPSQGWVETQYF.

This clone has only one observation. The rearrangement uses TRBV11-3 and TRBJ2-1; the D is unclear. CDR1 is SGHNT, CDR2 YENEEA, per germline. The length of the CDR3 is 13 residues. V dropped 4 bases and J dropped 8 bases, with 12 bases sitting between them. The CDR3 spells CASSSSTNDEQFF. CDR3 coding DNA: TGTGCCAGCAGCTCCTCAACGAACGATGAGCAGTTCTTC.

The chain has TRBV7-2 and TRBJ1-1; D not certain. This CDR3 is 15 amino acids long. CDR1 and CDR2 from the germline V gene are SGHTA and FQGNSA. V was cut by 5 bases and J by 2 bases, with 15 bases left in between. CDR3 in amino acids: CASSPPQSLNTEAFF. Here the CDR3 DNA reads TGTGCCAGCAGCCCCCCACAGAGTCTAAACACTGAAGCTTTCTTT. Complete variable domain (other parts from reference TRBV7-2 and TRBJ1-1): GAGVSQSPSNKVTEKGKDVELRCDPISGHTALYWYRQSLGQGLEFLIYFQGNSAPDKSGLPSDRFSAERTGGSVSTLTIQRTQQEDSAVYLCASSPPQSLNTEAFFGQGTRLTVV.

The rearrangement joins TRBV5-1 to TRBJ2-3, with D perhaps matching TRBD2 (6 bases). The length of the CDR3 is 15 residues. In germline, CDR1 is SGHRS, CDR2 YFSETQ. The V end lost 0 bases, the J end lost 3 bases, and 11 bases lay between the germline ends. CDR3 nucleotide sequence: TGCGCCAGCAGCTTGGTCGCGGGGATTACAGATACGCAGTATTTT. Protein: CASSLVAGITDTQYF. Looking up the rest from reference TRBV5-1 and TRBJ2-3 gives the full variable domain: KAGVTQTPRYLIKTRGQQVTLSCSPISGHRSVSWYQQTPGQGLQFLFEYFSETQRNKGNFPGRFSGRQFSNSRSEMNVSTLELGDSALYLCASSLVAGITDTQYFGPGTRLTVL.

The chain couples TRBV12-5 to TRBJ1-1; D perhaps matches TRBD1 (5 bases). Trimming took 0 bases from V and 4 from J, leaving 9 bases between them. The germline gives CDR1 LGHNT, CDR2 FRNRAP. The CDR3 spans 14 residues. CDR3 nucleotides: TGTGCTAGTGGTTTGGTGGTGGGGGGCACTGAAGCTTTCTTT. Residues: CASGLVVGGTEAFF.

The CDR3 sequence: CASRPTGDGYQPQHF. The CDR3 DNA reads TGTGCCAGCAGACCGACAGGGGATGGGTATCAGCCCCAGCATTTT. This chain joins TRBV27 and TRBJ1-5; TRBD1 aligns across 8 bases. The CDR3 is 15 amino acids. The trim removed 6 bases at V and 5 bases at J, leaving 9 bases unmatched. The germline CDR1 and CDR2 sequences are MNHEY and SMNVEV (reference sequence).

The chain recombines TRBV2 with TRBJ1-2, with D maybe TRBD1 (5 bases). The germline gives CDR1 SNHLY, CDR2 FYNNEI. This CDR3 region has 14 residues. The V gene lost 7 bases and the J gene lost 4 bases, with 16 bases spanning the gap. CDR3 amino acids: CASNSPGTGYGYTF. DNA for the CDR3: TGTGCCAGCAATTCCCCCGGGACGGGCTATGGCTACACCTTC.

This clone was picked up one time. The V gene is TRBV5-1, the J gene TRBJ1-6; D perhaps matches TRBD1 (5 bases). V lost 0 bases to trimming and J lost 8 bases, with 9 bases between them. Per the germline V gene, CDR1 is SGHRS and CDR2 is YFSETQ. The CDR3 runs 14 residues. CDR3 DNA sequence: TGCGCCAGCAGCTTGGGTCAGGGTGATTCACCCCTCCACTTT. Its translation: CASSLGQGDSPLHF. The entire variable domain, with the rest obtained from reference TRBV5-1 and TRBJ1-6, is as follows: KAGVTQTPRYLIKTRGQQVTLSCSPISGHRSVSWYQQTPGQGLQFLFEYFSETQRNKGNFPGRFSGRQFSNSRSEMNVSTLELGDSALYLCASSLGQGDSPLHFGNGTRLTVT.

This clone was recorded only once. The rearrangement joins TRBV5-4 to TRBJ2-1, with 13 bases identical to TRBD2. With 6 bases clipped from V and 8 bases from J, the junction kept 8 bases outside the gene matches. The germline V gene encodes CDR1 SGHNT and CDR2 YYREEE (reference sequence). The CDR3 has 15 amino acids. In DNA form, the CDR3 reads TGTGCCAGCACCCCCTCCGGGACTAGCGGGGATGAGCAGTTCTTC. This codes for CASTPSGTSGDEQFF.

The V and J genes are TRBV28 and TRBJ1-1; D unclear. Trimming pared 5 bases from V and 5 bases from J, leaving 27 bases between. Germline V lookup: CDR1 MDHEN, CDR2 SYDVKM. This CDR3 has 18 amino acids. CDR3 coding DNA: TGTGCCAGCAGTCTAACTCCTTACGCCCCCCCCACGGGGACTGAAGCTTTCTTT. Protein sequence: CASSLTPYAPPTGTEAFF.

V is TRBV7-9 and J is TRBJ2-5; the D is unclear. There are 13 residues in the CDR3. Trimming shortened V by 5 bases and J by 0 bases, and 7 bases separated the two germline ends. Germline CDR1 reads SEHNR; CDR2 reads FQNEAQ (reference sequence). The CDR3 sequence is CASSPDNQETQYF. In DNA form, the CDR3 reads TGTGCCAGCAGCCCAGACAACCAAGAGACCCAGTACTTC.

Details on this clone: Here the CDR3 omits its conserved ending phenylalanine or tryptophan, so a read error is the likely source. The limits of the CDR3 on the DNA are not certain, so only TCRdb's listed CDR3 is given. The chain's CDR3 is CASGLVRLLPTH. This sequence joins TRBV12-5 and TRBJ2-7. The CDR3 contains 12 residues when both ends are counted. Germline CDR1 reads LGHNT; CDR2 reads FRNRAP.

This clone was seen a single time. This chain connects TRBV19 to TRBJ1-1; 8 bases are a match to TRBD1. CDR1 is LNHDA, CDR2 SQIVND, per germline (reference sequence). The ends lost 5 bases at V and 6 bases at J; junction bases unmatched: 11. The CDR3 sequence is 15 residues long. CDR3 amino acids: CASSSPQGAPAEAFF. Written as DNA, the CDR3 is TGTGCCAGTAGTTCTCCGCAGGGGGCTCCGGCTGAAGCTTTCTTT.

The CDR3 loop reads CASSFGGQAFSGANVLTF. The DNA of the CDR3 is TGTGCCAGCAGCTTTGGGGGACAGGCCTTCTCTGGGGCCAACGTCCTGACTTTC. The chain has TRBV5-4 and TRBJ2-6, with 8 bases that match TRBD1. This CDR3 has 18 residues. Losses at the gene ends were 2 bases for V and 0 bases for J; bases not matched to a gene: 7. CDR1 and CDR2 (germline): SGHNT, YYREEE (reference sequence). The whole variable domain, remainder taken from reference TRBV5-4 and TRBJ2-6, is ETGVTQSPTHLIKTRGQQVTLRCSSQSGHNTVSWYQQALGQGPQFIFQYYREEENGRGNFPPRFSGLQFPNYSSELNVNALELDDSALYLCASSFGGQAFSGANVLTFGAGSRLTVL.

The chain joins TRBV7-8 to TRBJ2-7, with TRBD1 matching over 9 bases. V lost 5 bases to trimming and J lost 1 base; unmatched junction nucleotides: 9. The CDR3 is 16 amino acids. Germline V gene data show CDR1 as SGHVS and CDR2 as FQNEAQ. CDR3 sequence reads: CASSPRGGQGSYEQYF. In DNA form, the CDR3 reads TGTGCCAGCAGCCCTAGAGGGGGACAGGGATCCTACGAGCAGTACTTC.

The rearrangement joins TRBV10-3 to TRBJ2-1; no firm D call. Germline CDR1 and CDR2: ENHRY and SYGVKD. Trimming stripped 7 bases from V and 0 bases from J, with 13 bases between. The CDR3 runs 15 residues. CDR3 nucleotide sequence: TGTGCCATCACCCCGGGCCTGAGCTCCTACAATGAGCAGTTCTTC. It yields the protein CAITPGLSSYNEQFF.

This chain links TRBV5-1 with TRBJ2-7; D may match TRBD1 or TRBD2 (5 bases each). Germline-derived CDR1 and CDR2 are SGHRS and YFSETQ. Trimming took 4 bases from V and 3 from J, leaving 14 bases between them. This CDR3 contains 14 residues. CDR3 in DNA: TGCGCCAGCAGCAGTGGGGACCGCAACTACGAGCAGTACTTC. It codes for CASSSGDRNYEQYF.

The chain joins TRBV6-5 to TRBJ2-7, with D possibly matching TRBD1 (5 bases). The CDR3 spans 12 residues. From germline, CDR1 is MNHEY and CDR2 SVGAGI. The V end was cut by 2 bases, the J end by 4 bases, with 6 bases between. The CDR3 DNA is TGTGCCAGCAGTTACGCAGGGTACGAGCAGTACTTC. The encoded protein is CASSYAGYEQYF.

The gene calls are TRBV29-1 and TRBJ2-1, with TRBD1 as a possible D gene (5 bases). Trimming pared 7 bases from V and 1 base from J, leaving 8 bases between. From germline, CDR1 is SQVTM and CDR2 ANQGSEA. This CDR3 has 12 residues. The CDR3 nucleotides read TGCAGCGCCCAGGGATCCTACAATGAGCAGTTCTTC. Its translation is CSAQGSYNEQFF.

V is TRBV27 and J is TRBJ1-1, with 7 nucleotides matching TRBD1. The CDR3 is 16 residues long. Germline V gene data show CDR1 as MNHEY and CDR2 as SMNVEV (reference sequence). After removal of 0 bases from V and 1 base from J, the junction contained 5 bases not matched to a gene. The CDR3 DNA sequence: TGTGCCAGCAGTTTATCGGGTCAGGGGGGGAACACTGAAGCTTTCTTT. Translating it yields CASSLSGQGGNTEAFF.

The chain recombines TRBV7-2 with TRBJ1-3, with a tentative D call TRBD1 (6 bases). V was trimmed by 5 bases and J by 0 bases, leaving 11 bases between them. The CDR3 loop spans 15 amino acids. Germline V gives CDR1 SGHTA, CDR2 FQGNSA. CDR3 bases: TGTGCCAGCAGCCCTTCAGGGGTCTCTGGAAACACCATATATTTT. Its protein is CASSPSGVSGNTIYF. Drawing the rest from reference TRBV7-2 and TRBJ1-3, the complete variable domain is GAGVSQSPSNKVTEKGKDVELRCDPISGHTALYWYRQSLGQGLEFLIYFQGNSAPDKSGLPSDRFSAERTGGSVSTLTIQRTQQEDSAVYLCASSPSGVSGNTIYFGEGSWLTVV.

The rearrangement joins TRBV9 to TRBJ1-1; 9 bases agree with TRBD1. CDR1 is SGDLS and CDR2 is YYNGEE in the germline V gene. V gave up 0 bases and J gave up 8 bases; unmatched junction bases: 17. This CDR3 spans 18 amino acids. The chain's CDR3 is CASSVVWVGQGGDPEAFF. The CDR3 nucleotides are TGTGCCAGCAGCGTAGTCTGGGTGGGACAGGGCGGTGACCCGGAAGCTTTCTTT.

The V and J genes are TRBV5-1 and TRBJ1-2; a weak D match, TRBD1 (5 bases). This CDR3 comprises 14 residues. Trimming left V 4 bases short and J 4 bases short, with 14 bases between. From germline, CDR1 is SGHRS and CDR2 YFSETQ. The CDR3 here is CASSRVPQGYGYTF. In DNA form, the CDR3 reads TGCGCCAGCAGCCGGGTTCCGCAGGGCTATGGCTACACCTTC.